This T cell receptor beta chain was captured by sequencing in a study of blood T cells in healthy people across ages. This clonotype was seen a handful of times. Its antigen is currently unknown. Overall study results and limits: Diversity figures based on one million T cells were deemed too low. With age, beta diversity per million T cells declined roughly linearly, significantly by 40.

The second PCR ran about 6 to 12 cycles with a sample-barcoded 5' primer and J-beta primers. Each cDNA molecule carried a tag from a template-switch adaptor that contained 12 random nucleotides. MiXCR was run by TCRdb on the 5' RACE reads, yielding one entry per CDR3 protein. The table lists about 1,400,000 distinct CDR3 sequences, 42% of them singletons. The germline V gene has CDR1 MGHRA and CDR2 YSYEKL. Losses at the gene ends were 2 bases for V and 1 base for J; bases not matched to a gene: 9. The CDR3 is 17 amino acids. Individuals who donated were healthy Caucasians from Russia aged roughly 6 to 100.

The receptor was derived from a woman aged 18-35 years in good health. V gene TRBV4-1 combines with J gene TRBJ2-3; TRBD2 matches 7 bases. Sequencing was carried out using blood. The CDR3 DNA follows: TGCGCCAGCAGCCAACGCTCCAGCGGGGCAGGCACAGATACGCAGTATTTT. It yields the protein CASSQRSSGAGTDTQYF.